These T cell receptor beta chains were read from a single sample in a study of blood T cell repertoires in COVID-19. Assay used: immunoSEQ multiplex PCR; TCRdb lists only in-frame clones, some missing. The table lists fewer than 130,000 clones, 65% to 80% of them singletons. Sequencing used peripheral blood. Source of these receptors: an older woman with acute or convalescent COVID-19. Both conserved end residues are part of each CDR3. The order of the fields is J gene, V gene, clone size, D gene, CDR3 protein, CDR3 DNA. The D gene is left open where the match is weak. A clone size is listed for some rows: how often the clone was seen (once, few, many), or a class if it is expanded.

j_gene: TRBJ2-3
v_gene: TRBV3-1/TRBV3-2
abundance: NA
d_gene: TRBD1
CDR3aa: CASSRDSRDTQYF
CDR3nt: TGTGCCAGCAGCAGGGACAGCCGAGATACGCAGTATTTT

j_gene: TRBJ2-7
v_gene: TRBV9
abundance: NA
d_gene: TRBD1
CDR3aa: CASSVGQGARNEQYF
CDR3nt: TGTGCCAGCAGCGTTGGACAGGGGGCAAGAAACGAGCAGTACTTC

j_gene: TRBJ2-7
v_gene: TRBV9
abundance: many
d_gene: NA
CDR3aa: CASSVSPGNEQYF
CDR3nt: TGTGCCAGCAGCGTATCTCCAGGGAACGAGCAGTACTTC

j_gene: TRBJ2-7
v_gene: TRBV7-3
abundance: few
d_gene: NA
CDR3aa: CASSSGRTREQYF
CDR3nt: TGTGCCAGCAGCTCGGGTCGCACCCGAGAGCAGTACTTC

j_gene: TRBJ2-5
v_gene: TRBV27
abundance: once
d_gene: TRBD1
CDR3aa: CATRTGSAQYF
CDR3nt: TGTGCCACCCGGACAGGGTCGGCCCAGTACTTC

j_gene: TRBJ1-4
v_gene: TRBV10-3
abundance: NA
d_gene: NA
CDR3aa: CAISESTGTDEKLFF
CDR3nt: TGTGCCATCAGTGAGTCGACGGGGACTGATGAAAAACTGTTTTTT

j_gene: TRBJ1-1
v_gene: TRBV6-6
abundance: NA
d_gene: NA
CDR3aa: CASSPIGVEAEAFF
CDR3nt: TGTGCCAGCAGCCCTATCGGGGTCGAGGCTGAAGCTTTCTTT

j_gene: TRBJ2-5
v_gene: TRBV6-2/TRBV6-3
abundance: few
d_gene: TRBD1
CDR3aa: CASSYILDRGRVEQETQYF
CDR3nt: TGTGCCAGCAGTTACATCCTTGACAGGGGTCGGGTCGAGCAAGAGACCCAGTACTTC

j_gene: TRBJ1-2
v_gene: TRBV28
abundance: once
d_gene: NA
CDR3aa: CASSPWGESNYGYTF
CDR3nt: TGTGCCAGCAGTCCATGGGGGGAGTCAAACTATGGCTACACCTTC

j_gene: TRBJ1-6
v_gene: TRBV2
abundance: NA
d_gene: NA
CDR3aa: CASKTSSYNSPLHF
CDR3nt: TGTGCCAGCAAAACAAGCTCCTATAATTCACCCCTCCACTTT

j_gene: TRBJ1-2
v_gene: TRBV6-6
abundance: NA
d_gene: NA
CDR3aa: CASTAGLAGYTF
CDR3nt: TGTGCCAGCACCGCGGGTCTCGCGGGGTACACCTTC

j_gene: TRBJ1-5
v_gene: TRBV18
abundance: NA
d_gene: NA
CDR3aa: CASSRERNQPQHF
CDR3nt: TGTGCCAGCTCACGAGAGCGCAATCAGCCCCAGCATTTT

j_gene: TRBJ1-1
v_gene: TRBV11-2
abundance: NA
d_gene: NA
CDR3aa: CASSWGDRAFF
CDR3nt: TGTGCCAGCAGCTGGGGGGATCGCGCTTTCTTT

j_gene: TRBJ1-1
v_gene: TRBV5-1
abundance: NA
d_gene: NA
CDR3aa: CASSWGVGGNTEAFF
CDR3nt: TGCGCCAGCAGCTGGGGAGTGGGTGGAAACACTGAAGCTTTCTTT

j_gene: TRBJ2-7
v_gene: TRBV30
abundance: NA
d_gene: TRBD2
CDR3aa: CAWSGTSGGYEQYF
CDR3nt: TGTGCCTGGAGTGGAACTAGCGGGGGGTACGAGCAGTACTTC

j_gene: TRBJ1-1
v_gene: TRBV27
abundance: few
d_gene: NA
CDR3aa: CASSLVEGLNTEAFF
CDR3nt: TGTGCCAGCAGTTTAGTGGAGGGTTTGAACACTGAAGCTTTCTTT

j_gene: TRBJ1-2
v_gene: TRBV12-3/TRBV12-4
abundance: NA
d_gene: NA
CDR3aa: CASSSLRSYGYTF
CDR3nt: TGTGCCAGCAGTTCTCTCCGTAGCTATGGCTACACCTTC

j_gene: TRBJ1-5
v_gene: TRBV25-1
abundance: NA
d_gene: TRBD1
CDR3aa: CASSRQGMKPQHF
CDR3nt: TGTGCCAGCAGCAGACAGGGGATGAAGCCCCAGCATTTT

j_gene: TRBJ2-2
v_gene: TRBV7-2
abundance: NA
d_gene: NA
CDR3aa: CASSDTIVKNTGELFF
CDR3nt: TGTGCCAGCAGCGATACTATAGTTAAGAACACCGGGGAGCTGTTTTTT

j_gene: TRBJ1-4
v_gene: TRBV19
abundance: once
d_gene: NA
CDR3aa: CASSIAYRDSNEKLFF
CDR3nt: TGTGCCAGTAGTATAGCTTACCGGGACTCTAATGAAAAACTGTTTTTT

j_gene: TRBJ2-5
v_gene: TRBV11-1
abundance: NA
d_gene: NA
CDR3aa: CASSLQFQETQYF
CDR3nt: TGTGCCAGCAGCCTACAGTTCCAAGAGACCCAGTACTTC

j_gene: TRBJ1-2
v_gene: TRBV6-2/TRBV6-3
abundance: NA
d_gene: TRBD1
CDR3aa: CASSPRTGLSNYGYTF
CDR3nt: TGTGCCAGCAGTCCCCGGACAGGCCTGTCGAACTATGGCTACACCTTC

j_gene: TRBJ1-5
v_gene: TRBV7-9
abundance: few
d_gene: NA
CDR3aa: CASSSPASSLRRPQHF
CDR3nt: TGTGCCAGCAGCTCGCCAGCGTCGTCTCTTAGGAGGCCCCAGCATTTT

j_gene: TRBJ1-5
v_gene: TRBV6-5
abundance: many
d_gene: TRBD1
CDR3aa: CASITGTANQPQHF
CDR3nt: TGTGCCAGCATAACCGGGACAGCGAATCAGCCCCAGCATTTT

j_gene: TRBJ1-1
v_gene: TRBV5-4
abundance: NA
d_gene: TRBD1
CDR3aa: CASSDGGGTAVSEAFF
CDR3nt: TGTGCCAGCAGCGACGGGGGTGGGACAGCTGTTTCTGAAGCTTTCTTT

j_gene: TRBJ1-6
v_gene: TRBV14
abundance: NA
d_gene: NA
CDR3aa: CASIRGLRSSYNSPLHF
CDR3nt: TGTGCCAGCATCCGAGGTTTGAGGAGCTCCTATAATTCACCCCTCCACTTT